The 14 T cell receptor beta chains listed next were all sequenced from one sample in a study of T cell repertoires in cytomegalovirus infection. Their antigen targets remain unknown. TCRdb independently ran MiXCR on the reads; one entry per CDR3 protein. Here the sample spans about a million distinct CDR3 sequences, about a third being singletons. The sequencing used cultured CD8+ T cells from PBMCs, collected from culture after CMV antigen stimulation. The receptors here all came from a human donor in good health (CMV status not recorded). Some clones in this sample may be carry-over from other donors' samples.

The genes are TRBV7-8 and TRBJ1-2; D gene unclear. V was pared by 6 bases and J by 6 bases, with 11 bases between. The CDR3 has 12 residues. Per germline, CDR1 SGHVS and CDR2 FQNEAQ. This chain's CDR3 is CASRNRLHGYTF. The CDR3 DNA sequence: TGTGCCAGCAGAAACCGATTGCATGGCTACACCTTC.

This chain connects TRBV4-1 to TRBJ1-1; D gene uncertain. CDR1 is MGHRA and CDR2 is YSYEKL in the germline V gene. Deletions cut 1 base from V and 3 bases from J, with 15 bases between. CDR3 length: 16 residues. The CDR3 sequence is CASSQGEGFMDTEAFF. In nucleotides, the CDR3 is TGCGCCAGCAGCCAAGGAGAAGGGTTCATGGACACTGAAGCTTTCTTT.

The chain carries TRBV27 and TRBJ2-7; the D gene is possibly TRBD1 (7 bases). CDR1 and CDR2 (germline): MNHEY, SMNVEV (reference sequence). CDR3 length equals 14 residues. The germline V and J ends were trimmed by 2 bases and 3 bases, with 11 bases remaining between them. DNA of the CDR3: TGTGCCAGCAGTTTACAGGGGGGTTACTACGAGCAGTACTTC. It encodes CASSLQGGYYEQYF.

This clonotype was detected only a few times. The chain uses TRBV6-2 or TRBV6-3 and TRBJ2-1; D is undetermined. Deletions cut 6 bases from V and 5 bases from J, with 11 bases between. Germline CDR1 and CDR2: MNHEY and SVGEGT. The CDR3 sequence is 13 residues long. The CDR3 nucleotides are TGTGCCAGCAGGTTCAGTCGAAACAATGAGCAGTTCTTC. It yields the protein CASRFSRNNEQFF.

The sample holds a few counts of this clonotype. The chain recombines TRBV12-3 or TRBV12-4 with TRBJ1-1; weak D call: TRBD1 (5 bases). V lost 1 base to trimming and J lost 1 base, with 13 bases between them. The CDR3 has 16 amino acids. CDR3 bases: TGTGCCAGCAGTTTAGTGGCCGGGGGTCCGAACACTGAAGCTTTCTTT. It encodes CASSLVAGGPNTEAFF.

The chain is built from TRBV6-1 and TRBJ2-7; no firm D call. This CDR3 has 13 amino acids. Germline CDR1 reads MNHNS; CDR2 reads SASEGT. V dropped 3 bases and J dropped 3 bases, with 9 bases sitting between them. CDR3 nucleotides: TGTGCCAGCAGTGAGGGCATTCGCTACGAGCAGTACGTC. It translates to CASSEGIRYEQYV.

This clonotype was observed a handful of times. The J gene is TRBJ2-1, the V gene TRBV4-1; maybe TRBD1 (5 bases). The CDR3 is made up of 16 amino acids. Trimming removed 6 bases at V and 9 bases at J, with 24 bases between. Per germline, CDR1 MGHRA and CDR2 YSYEKL. CDR3 in DNA: TGCGCCAGCAGACACGAGTTGTTTGGGGCTGATCCTGAGCAGTTCTTC. Its translation is CASRHELFGADPEQFF.

The sample holds a few counts of this clonotype. The chain links TRBV15 to TRBJ2-3; 10 bases line up with TRBD2. Germline values: CDR1 LNHNV, CDR2 YYDKDF (reference sequence). This CDR3 is built from 16 residues. V shed 4 bases, J shed 2 bases, and the junction held 6 bases outside the gene matches. DNA of the CDR3: TGTGCCACCAGCACAAGCGGGGGGGTTTCCACAGATACGCAGTATTTT. This encodes CATSTSGGVSTDTQYF.

This clonotype has at least ten counts. This CDR3 is CASSWDRGMIYEQYF. The CDR3 DNA reads as TGTGCCAGCAGTTGGGACAGGGGTATGATCTACGAGCAGTACTTC. This chain links TRBV7-8 with TRBJ2-7; 10 nucleotides line up with TRBD1. The CDR3 extends over 15 amino acids. Trimming removed 6 bases from V and 3 bases from J; junction bases left unmatched: 8. Germline lookup yields CDR1 SGHVS and CDR2 FQNEAQ.

The chain's CDR3 is CATSRDLGAVIEQYF. The CDR3 DNA reads as TGTGCCACCAGCAGAGATCTGGGGGCGGTCATCGAGCAGTACTTC. The chain carries TRBV15 and TRBJ2-7, with D perhaps TRBD1 (6 bases). Germline V gene lookup returns CDR1 LNHNV and CDR2 YYDKDF (reference sequence). CDR3 size: 15 residues. V lost 0 bases, J lost 6 bases, and 15 bases lay in between.

The chain joins TRBV7-2 to TRBJ1-2, with TRBD1 identical over 10 bases. The CDR3 spans 16 residues. V trimming: 2 bases; J trimming: 2 bases; junction bases outside the gene matches: 5. Germline V gives CDR1 SGHTA, CDR2 FQGNSA. CDR3 bases: TGTGCCAGCAGCTTATCGACAGGGGGCCCGAACTATGGCTACACCTTC. It codes for CASSLSTGGPNYGYTF. Full variable domain (outside the CDR3, taken from reference TRBV7-2 and TRBJ1-2): GAGVSQSPSNKVTEKGKDVELRCDPISGHTALYWYRQSLGQGLEFLIYFQGNSAPDKSGLPSDRFSAERTGGSVSTLTIQRTQQEDSAVYLCASSLSTGGPNYGYTFGSGTRLTVV.

This clonotype was detected a few times. The V call is TRBV27, the J call TRBJ2-1; a possible D gene is TRBD1 (7 bases). CDR3 length: 18 residues. The germline gives CDR1 MNHEY, CDR2 SMNVEV (reference sequence). The V end was cut by 6 bases, the J end by 0 bases, with 21 bases between. Written as DNA, the CDR3 is TGTGCCAGCAGGCCCAGCCAGGGGGGACATAGCTCCTACAATGAGCAGTTCTTC. This encodes CASRPSQGGHSSYNEQFF.

This clonotype was counted only a few times. This chain joins TRBV12-3 or TRBV12-4 and TRBJ1-1, with D perhaps matching TRBD1 (6 bases). The CDR3 has 20 residues. The germline V and J ends were trimmed by 6 bases and 0 bases, with 29 bases remaining between them. The CDR3 region is CASRELKDFPGHGMNTEAFF. CDR3 in DNA: TGTGCCAGCAGAGAGTTAAAAGATTTTCCGGGACATGGCATGAACACTGAAGCTTTCTTT.

Of note for this clonotype: This clone may be a read error of a much larger clone one base away. As the CDR3 is not closed by the conserved phenylalanine or tryptophan, this likely results from a read error. This chain connects TRBV7-2 to TRBJ2-1; perhaps TRBD2 as D (7 bases). Germline values: CDR1 SGHTA, CDR2 FQGNSA. Trimming left V 5 bases short and J 0 bases short, with 14 bases between. The CDR3 length is 16 residues. The chain's CDR3 is CASSPLGGGSYNEQFL. CDR3 nucleotides: TGTGCCAGCAGCCCCCTAGGGGGGGGCTCCTACAATGAGCAGTTCCTC.